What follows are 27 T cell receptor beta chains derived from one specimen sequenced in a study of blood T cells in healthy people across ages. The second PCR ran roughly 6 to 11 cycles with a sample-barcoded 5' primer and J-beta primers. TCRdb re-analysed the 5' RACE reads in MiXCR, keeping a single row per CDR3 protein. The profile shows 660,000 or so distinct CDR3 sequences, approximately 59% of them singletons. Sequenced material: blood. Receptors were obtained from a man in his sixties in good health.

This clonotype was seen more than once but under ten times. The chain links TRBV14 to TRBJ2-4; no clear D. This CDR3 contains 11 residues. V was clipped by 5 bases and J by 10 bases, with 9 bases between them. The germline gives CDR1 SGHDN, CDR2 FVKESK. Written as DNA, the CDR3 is TGTGCCAGCAGCGTCAAAGGAATTCAGTACTTC. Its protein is CASSVKGIQYF.

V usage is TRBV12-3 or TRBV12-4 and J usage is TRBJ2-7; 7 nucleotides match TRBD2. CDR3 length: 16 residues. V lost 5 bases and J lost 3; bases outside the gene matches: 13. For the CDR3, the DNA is TGTGCCAGCAGTCCGAGGAGCTGGGGGGGTGGCTACGAGCAGTACTTC. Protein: CASSPRSWGGGYEQYF.

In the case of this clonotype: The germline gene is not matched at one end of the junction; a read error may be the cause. The DNA for the CDR3 is TGTACCAGCAGCCAAGGATTGCGGGGGAACTATGGCTACACCTTC. As protein: CTSSQGLRGNYGYTF. The chain uses TRBV3-1 and TRBJ1-2, with D possibly being TRBD1 (5 bases). This CDR3 is 15 amino acids long. Germline assignment: CDR1 LGHDT and CDR2 YNNKEL (reference sequence).

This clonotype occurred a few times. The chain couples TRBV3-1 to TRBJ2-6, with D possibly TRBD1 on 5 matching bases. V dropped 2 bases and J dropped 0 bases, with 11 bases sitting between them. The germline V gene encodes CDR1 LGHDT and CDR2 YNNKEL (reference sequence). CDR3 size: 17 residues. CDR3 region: CASSQLGLVSGANVLTF. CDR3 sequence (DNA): TGTGCCAGCAGCCAATTGGGGCTGGTCTCTGGGGCCAACGTCCTGACTTTC.

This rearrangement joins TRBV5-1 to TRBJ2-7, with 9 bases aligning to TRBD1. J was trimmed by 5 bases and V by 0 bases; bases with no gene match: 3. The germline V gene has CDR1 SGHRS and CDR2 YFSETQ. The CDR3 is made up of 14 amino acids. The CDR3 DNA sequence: TGCGCCAGCAGCTTGGGACAGGGGGACAACGAGCAGTACTTC. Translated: CASSLGQGDNEQYF.

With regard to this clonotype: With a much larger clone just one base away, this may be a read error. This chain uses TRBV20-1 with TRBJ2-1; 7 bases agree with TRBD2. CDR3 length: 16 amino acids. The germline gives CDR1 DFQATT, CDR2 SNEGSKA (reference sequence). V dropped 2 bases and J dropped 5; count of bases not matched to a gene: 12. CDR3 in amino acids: CSARKPWGGLDNEQFF. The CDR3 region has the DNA TGCAGTGCTAGAAAGCCCTGGGGGGGTCTAGACAATGAGCAGTTCTTC.

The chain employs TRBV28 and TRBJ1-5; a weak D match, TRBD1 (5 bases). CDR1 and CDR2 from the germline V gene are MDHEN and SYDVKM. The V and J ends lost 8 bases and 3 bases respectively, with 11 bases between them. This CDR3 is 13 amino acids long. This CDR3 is CASQRQYNQPQHF. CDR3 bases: TGTGCCAGCCAAAGACAGTACAATCAGCCCCAGCATTTT.

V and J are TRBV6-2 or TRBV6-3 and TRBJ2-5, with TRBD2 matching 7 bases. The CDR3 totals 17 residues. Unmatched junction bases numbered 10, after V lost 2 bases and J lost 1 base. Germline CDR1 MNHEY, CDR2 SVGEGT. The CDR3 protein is CASSYARPGTIQETQYF. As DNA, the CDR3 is TGTGCCAGCAGTTACGCCCGTCCGGGGACTATCCAAGAGACCCAGTACTTC.

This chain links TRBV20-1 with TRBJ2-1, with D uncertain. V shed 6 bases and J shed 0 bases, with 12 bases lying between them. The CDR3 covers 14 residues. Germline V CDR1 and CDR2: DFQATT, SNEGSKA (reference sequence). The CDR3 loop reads CSADRSSSYNEQFF. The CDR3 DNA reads TGCAGTGCGGATAGGTCTAGCTCCTACAATGAGCAGTTCTTC.

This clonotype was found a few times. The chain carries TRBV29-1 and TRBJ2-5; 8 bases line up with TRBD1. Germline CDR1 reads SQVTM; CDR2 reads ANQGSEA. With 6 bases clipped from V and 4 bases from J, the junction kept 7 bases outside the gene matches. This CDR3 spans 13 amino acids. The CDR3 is CSVDTTGVETQYF. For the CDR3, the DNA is TGCAGCGTAGATACGACAGGGGTAGAGACCCAGTACTTC. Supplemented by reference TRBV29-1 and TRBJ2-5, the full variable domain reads SAVISQKPSRDICQRGTSLTIQCQVDSQVTMMFWYRQQPGQSLTLIATANQGSEATYESGFVIDKFPISRPNLTFSTLTVSNMSPEDSSIYLCSVDTTGVETQYFGPGTRLLVL.

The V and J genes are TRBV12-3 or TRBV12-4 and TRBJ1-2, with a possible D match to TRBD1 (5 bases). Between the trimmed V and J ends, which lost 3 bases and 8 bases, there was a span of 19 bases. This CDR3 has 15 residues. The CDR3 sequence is CASSFIGLQQGGYTF. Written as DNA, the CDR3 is TGTGCCAGCAGTTTCATAGGACTTCAGCAGGGAGGCTACACCTTC.

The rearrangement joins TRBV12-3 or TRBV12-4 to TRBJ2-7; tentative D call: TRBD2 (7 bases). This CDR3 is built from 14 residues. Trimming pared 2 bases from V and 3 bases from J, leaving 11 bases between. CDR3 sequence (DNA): TGTGCCAGCAGTTTATCAGGGGAGGGCTACGAGCAGTACTTC. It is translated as CASSLSGEGYEQYF.

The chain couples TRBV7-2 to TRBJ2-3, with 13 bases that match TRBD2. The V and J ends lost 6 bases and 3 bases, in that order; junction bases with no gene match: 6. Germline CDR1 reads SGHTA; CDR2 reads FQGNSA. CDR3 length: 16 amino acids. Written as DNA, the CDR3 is TGTGCCAGCAGGTTCACTAGCGGGGGGGCAACAGATACGCAGTATTTT. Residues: CASRFTSGGATDTQYF.

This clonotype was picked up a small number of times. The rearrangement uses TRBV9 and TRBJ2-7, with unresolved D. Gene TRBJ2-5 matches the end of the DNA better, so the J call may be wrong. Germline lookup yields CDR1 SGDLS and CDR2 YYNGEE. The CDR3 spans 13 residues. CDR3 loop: CASSVGPKETQYF. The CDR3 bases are TGTGCCAGCAGCGTAGGCCCAAAAGAGACCCAGTACTTC.

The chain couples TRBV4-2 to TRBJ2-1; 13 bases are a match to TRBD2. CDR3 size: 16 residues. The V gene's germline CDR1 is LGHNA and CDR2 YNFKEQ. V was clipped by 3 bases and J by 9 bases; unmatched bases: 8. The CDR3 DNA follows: TGTGCCAGCAGCCAGGACACTAGCGGGGGGGGTTTTGAGCAGTTCTTC. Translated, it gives CASSQDTSGGGFEQFF.

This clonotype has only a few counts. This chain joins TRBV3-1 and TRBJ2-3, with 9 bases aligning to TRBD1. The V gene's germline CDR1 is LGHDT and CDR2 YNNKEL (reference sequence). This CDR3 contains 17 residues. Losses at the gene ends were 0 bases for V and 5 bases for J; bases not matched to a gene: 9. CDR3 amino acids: CASSQDYRDRAVDTQYF. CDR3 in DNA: TGTGCCAGCAGCCAAGATTATCGGGACAGGGCAGTAGATACGCAGTATTTT.

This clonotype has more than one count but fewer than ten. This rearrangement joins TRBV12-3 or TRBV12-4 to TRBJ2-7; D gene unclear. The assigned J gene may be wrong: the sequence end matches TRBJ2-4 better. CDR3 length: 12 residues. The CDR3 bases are TGTGCCAGCAGCCTAGTAGAGAACATTCAGTACTTC. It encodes CASSLVENIQYF.

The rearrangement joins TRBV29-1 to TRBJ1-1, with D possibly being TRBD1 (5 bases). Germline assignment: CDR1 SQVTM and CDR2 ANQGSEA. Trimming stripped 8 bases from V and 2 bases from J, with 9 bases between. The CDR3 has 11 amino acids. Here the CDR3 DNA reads TGCAGCTTCCAGGGAAACACTGAAGCTTTCTTT. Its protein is CSFQGNTEAFF. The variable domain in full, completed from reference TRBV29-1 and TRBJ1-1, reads SAVISQKPSRDICQRGTSLTIQCQVDSQVTMMFWYRQQPGQSLTLIATANQGSEATYESGFVIDKFPISRPNLTFSTLTVSNMSPEDSSIYLCSFQGNTEAFFGQGTRLTVV.

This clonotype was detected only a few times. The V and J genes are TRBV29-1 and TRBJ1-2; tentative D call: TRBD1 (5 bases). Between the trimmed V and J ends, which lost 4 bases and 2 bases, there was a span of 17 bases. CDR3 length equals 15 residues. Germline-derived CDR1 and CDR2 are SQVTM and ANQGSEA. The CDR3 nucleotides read TGCAGCGTTGCCGTTTTCGTTGGGGCAAACTATGGCTACACCTTC. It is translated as CSVAVFVGANYGYTF.

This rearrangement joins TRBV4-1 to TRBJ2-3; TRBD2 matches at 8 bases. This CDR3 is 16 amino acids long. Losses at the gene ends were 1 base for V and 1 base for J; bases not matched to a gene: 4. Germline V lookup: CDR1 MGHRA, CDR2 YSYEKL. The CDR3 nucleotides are TGCGCCAGCAGCCAAGTGAGAGCGGGGGGCACAGATACGCAGTATTTT. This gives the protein CASSQVRAGGTDTQYF.

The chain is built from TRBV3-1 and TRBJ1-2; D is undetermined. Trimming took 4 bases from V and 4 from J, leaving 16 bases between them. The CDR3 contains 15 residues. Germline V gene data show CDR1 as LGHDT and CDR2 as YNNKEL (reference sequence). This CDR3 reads CASSPQKGAAYGYTF. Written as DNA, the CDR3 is TGTGCCAGCAGCCCCCAGAAAGGCGCTGCCTATGGCTACACCTTC.

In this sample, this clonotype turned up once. The CDR3 is CASSPVAAAPQETQYF. CDR3 bases: TGCGCCAGCAGCCCCGTAGCGGCCGCACCCCAAGAGACCCAGTACTTC. This chain links TRBV4-1 with TRBJ2-5; D perhaps matches TRBD2 (6 bases). This CDR3 has 16 amino acids. V was trimmed by 4 bases and J by 1 base, leaving 16 bases between them. Germline loops: CDR1 MGHRA, CDR2 YSYEKL.

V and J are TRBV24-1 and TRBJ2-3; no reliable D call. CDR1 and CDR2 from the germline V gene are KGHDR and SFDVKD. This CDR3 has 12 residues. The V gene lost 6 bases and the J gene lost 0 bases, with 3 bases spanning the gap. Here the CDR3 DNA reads TGTGCCACCAGTCCGAGCACAGATACGCAGTATTTT. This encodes CATSPSTDTQYF.

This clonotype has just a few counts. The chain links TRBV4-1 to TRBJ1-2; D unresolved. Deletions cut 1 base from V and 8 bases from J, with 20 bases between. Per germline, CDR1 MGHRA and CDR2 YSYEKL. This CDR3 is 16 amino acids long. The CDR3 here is CASSQGPGEGITGYTF. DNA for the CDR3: TGCGCCAGCAGCCAAGGACCGGGAGAAGGGATTACCGGCTACACCTTC.

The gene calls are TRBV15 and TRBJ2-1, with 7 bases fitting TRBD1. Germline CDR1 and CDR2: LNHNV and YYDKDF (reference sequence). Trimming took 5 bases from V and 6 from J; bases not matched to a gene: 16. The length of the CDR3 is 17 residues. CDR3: CATSPGLGGGSINEQFF. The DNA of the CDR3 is TGTGCCACCAGCCCGGGATTAGGGGGCGGTAGTATCAATGAGCAGTTCTTC.

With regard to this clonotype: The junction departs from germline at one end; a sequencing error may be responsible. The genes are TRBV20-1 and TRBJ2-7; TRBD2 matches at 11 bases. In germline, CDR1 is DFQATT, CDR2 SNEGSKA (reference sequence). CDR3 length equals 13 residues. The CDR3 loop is CSAIAGGPYEQYF. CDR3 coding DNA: TGCAGTGCTATAGCGGGGGGGCCCTACGAACAGTACTTC.

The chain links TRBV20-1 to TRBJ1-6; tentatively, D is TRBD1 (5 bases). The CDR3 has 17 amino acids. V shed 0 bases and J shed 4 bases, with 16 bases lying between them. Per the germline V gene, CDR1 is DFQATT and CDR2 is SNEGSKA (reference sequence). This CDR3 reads CSARDPRVGTYNSPLHF. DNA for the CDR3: TGCAGTGCTAGAGATCCCAGGGTAGGGACTTATAATTCACCCCTCCACTTT.